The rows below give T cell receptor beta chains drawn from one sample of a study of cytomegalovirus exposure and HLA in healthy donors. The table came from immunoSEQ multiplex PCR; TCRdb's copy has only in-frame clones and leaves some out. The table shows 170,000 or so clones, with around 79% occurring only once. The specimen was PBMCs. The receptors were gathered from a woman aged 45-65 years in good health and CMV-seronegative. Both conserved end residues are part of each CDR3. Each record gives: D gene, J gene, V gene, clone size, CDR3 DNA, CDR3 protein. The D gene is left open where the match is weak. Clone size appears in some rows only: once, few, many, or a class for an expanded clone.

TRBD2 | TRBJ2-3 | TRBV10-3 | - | TGTGCCATCAGTGGCCTGACTAGCGGGGCCGTTACGCAGTATTTT | CAISGLTSGAVTQYF
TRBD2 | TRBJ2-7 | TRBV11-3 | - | TGTGCCAGCAGCTTAGCTAGCGGGGGCCAAACCTACGAGCAGTACTTC | CASSLASGGQTYEQYF
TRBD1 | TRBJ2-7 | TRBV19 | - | TGTGCCAGTAGCCCGGGACAGTCCTACGAGCAGTACTTC | CASSPGQSYEQYF
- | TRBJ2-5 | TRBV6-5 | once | TGTGCCAGCAGTTCCCGGTTGTACCAAGAGACCCAGTACTTC | CASSSRLYQETQYF
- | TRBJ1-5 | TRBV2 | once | TGTGCCAGTTCACAGTCTTATAGCAATCAGCCCCAGCATTTT | CASSQSYSNQPQHF
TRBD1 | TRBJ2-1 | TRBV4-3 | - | TGCGCCAGCAGCCTCGGGACAGGGGGCAATGATGAGCAGTTCTTC | CASSLGTGGNDEQFF
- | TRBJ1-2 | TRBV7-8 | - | TGTGCCAGCAGCCCAGCAGGGAACTATGGCTACACCTTC | CASSPAGNYGYTF
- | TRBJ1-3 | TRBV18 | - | TGTGCCAGCTCACCCGGCGGGGGCGCTGGAAACACCATATATTTT | CASSPGGGAGNTIYF
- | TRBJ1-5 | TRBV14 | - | TGTGCCAGCAGCCCGACAGGCCTCAATCAGCCCCAGCATTTT | CASSPTGLNQPQHF
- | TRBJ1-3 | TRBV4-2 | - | TGTGCCAGCAGCCAAGATCGCGGGGTATCGGGTGTGACCATATATTTT | CASSQDRGVSGVTIYF
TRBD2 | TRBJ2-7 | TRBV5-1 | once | TGCGCCAGCAGCTTCTACCTAGCGGGAGGGGACGAGCAGTACTTC | CASSFYLAGGDEQYF
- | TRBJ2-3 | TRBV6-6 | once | TGTGCCAGCAGTCATTCGGACATACGCACAGATACGCAGTATTTT | CASSHSDIRTDTQYF
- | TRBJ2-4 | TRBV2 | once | TGTGCCAGCAGGGGTGGACTCACTCAGTACTTC | CASRGGLTQYF
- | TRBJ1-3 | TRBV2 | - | TGTGCCAGCTCTCGGCCAGGAAGTTCGGGAAACACCATATATTTT | CASSRPGSSGNTIYF
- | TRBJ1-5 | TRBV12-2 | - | TGTGCAAGTCGCCTAAGAAAGACGGGGTTAGACAATCAGCCCCAGCATTTT | CASRLRKTGLDNQPQHF
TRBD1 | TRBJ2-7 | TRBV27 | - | TGTGCCAGCAGTCCCCACCAGGGGGCCGGGGTCGAGCAGTACTTC | CASSPHQGAGVEQYF
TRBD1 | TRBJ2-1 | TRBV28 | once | TGTGCCAGCATCGGACAGGACAATGAGCAGTTCTTC | CASIGQDNEQFF
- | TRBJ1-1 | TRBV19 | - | TGTGCCAGTAGTAGATCCGGGGTTAGTGAAGCTTTCTTT | CASSRSGVSEAFF
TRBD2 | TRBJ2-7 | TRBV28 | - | TGTGCCAGCCGACTAGCGGGGGCCTACGAGCAGTACTTC | CASRLAGAYEQYF
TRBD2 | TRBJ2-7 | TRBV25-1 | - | TGTGCCAGCAGTGATCCCGGGAGGGGTGGCGAGCAGTACTTC | CASSDPGRGGEQYF
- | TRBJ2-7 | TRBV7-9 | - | TGTGCCAGCAGCTTAGGTGGGCGGGCCTACGAGCAGTACTTC | CASSLGGRAYEQYF
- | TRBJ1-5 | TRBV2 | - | TGTGCCAGCAGTGAATATGGTGCCTTCAGGGGTAGCAATCAGCCCCAGCATTTT | CASSEYGAFRGSNQPQHF
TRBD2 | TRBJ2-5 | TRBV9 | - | TGTGCCAGCAGCGTAGCGGTAGCGGGAGAGACCCAGTACTTC | CASSVAVAGETQYF
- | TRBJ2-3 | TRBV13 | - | TGTGCCAGCAGTTCGAGACAGACAGATACGCAGTATTTT | CASSSRQTDTQYF
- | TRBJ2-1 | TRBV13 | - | TGTGCCAGCAGCTTTTCCCTGGAGGGCTCCTACAATGAGCAGTTCTTC | CASSFSLEGSYNEQFF
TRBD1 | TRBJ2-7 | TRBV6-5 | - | TGTGCCGGCAGCTTACAGGGGGCCTACGAGCAGTACTTC | CAGSLQGAYEQYF
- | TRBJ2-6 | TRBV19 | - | TGTGCCAGTAGCGCCCCGGACAGCTCTGGGGCCAACGTCCTGACTTTC | CASSAPDSSGANVLTF